This entry describes one TCR beta chain. Authors' processing steps: How many nucleated cells were present was estimated from reference gene primer amplification. TCRdb's copy holds only in-frame clones and misses some; the assay was immunoSEQ multiplex PCR. From that table come the V and J calls and clone size; the DNA was used to work out D and trimming. The table includes approximately 150,000 clones, more than 75% detected once. The source of the sample is a study of blood T cell repertoires in COVID-19. Study summary: Sites in the United States, Italy and Spain provided acute and convalescent COVID-19 samples. PBMCs, B-cell-depleted T cells, or T cells were the source of the cDNA or gDNA that made up the material.

Sequences were obtained from peripheral blood. The source is a human donor with acute or convalescent COVID-19. The donor label of this sample is uncertain.

CDR3: CASSLEIRRAGAFF. The DNA of the CDR3 is TGTGCCAGCAGCTTGGAAATTCGGAGGGCAGGGGCTTTCTTT. The chain uses TRBV5-5 and TRBJ1-1, with a weak D call TRBD1 (5 bases). The CDR3 length is 14 residues. V lost 0 bases, J lost 11 bases, and 17 bases lay in between. Germline CDR1 SGHKS, CDR2 YYEKEE (reference sequence).